The clone carrying this T cell receptor beta chain was picked up many times. This entry is derived from a study of early T cells in non-severe SARS-CoV-2 infection. MiXCR, run by TCRdb on the 5' RACE reads, gives a single entry per CDR3 protein. There are tens of thousands of distinct CDR3 sequences in the sample; more than 4% occur only once, and under 8% lies in the top ten. The V gene lost 0 bases and the J gene lost 10 bases, with 16 bases spanning the gap. The CDR3 runs 15 residues. Germline assignment: CDR1 LGHNA and CDR2 YNFKEQ. The chain employs TRBV4-2 and TRBJ2-1; D perhaps matches TRBD2 (6 bases). This TCR was recovered from an adult who was a healthcare worker with PCR-confirmed SARS-CoV-2 infection or an uninfected control (not recorded which). The sequences come from whole blood, collected at baseline. The CDR3 DNA reads as TGTGCCAGCAGCCAAGAGATTAGCGGAGTGCGGGAGCAGTTCTTC. Its protein is CASSQEISGVREQFF.